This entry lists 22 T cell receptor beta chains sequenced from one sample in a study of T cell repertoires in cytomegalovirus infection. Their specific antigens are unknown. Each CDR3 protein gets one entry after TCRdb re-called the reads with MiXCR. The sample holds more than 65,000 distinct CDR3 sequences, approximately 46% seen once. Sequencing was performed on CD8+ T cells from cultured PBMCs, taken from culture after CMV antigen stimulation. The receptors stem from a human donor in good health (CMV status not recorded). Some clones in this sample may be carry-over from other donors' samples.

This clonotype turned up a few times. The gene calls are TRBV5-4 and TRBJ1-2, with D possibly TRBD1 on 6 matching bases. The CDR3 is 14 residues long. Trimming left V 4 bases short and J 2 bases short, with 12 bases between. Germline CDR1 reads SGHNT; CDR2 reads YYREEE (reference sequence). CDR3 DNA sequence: TGTGCCAGCAGCGCAGGGGACGACAACTATGGCTACACCTTC. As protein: CASSAGDDNYGYTF. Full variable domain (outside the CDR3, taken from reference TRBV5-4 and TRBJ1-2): ETGVTQSPTHLIKTRGQQVTLRCSSQSGHNTVSWYQQALGQGPQFIFQYYREEENGRGNFPPRFSGLQFPNYSSELNVNALELDDSALYLCASSAGDDNYGYTFGSGTRLTVV.

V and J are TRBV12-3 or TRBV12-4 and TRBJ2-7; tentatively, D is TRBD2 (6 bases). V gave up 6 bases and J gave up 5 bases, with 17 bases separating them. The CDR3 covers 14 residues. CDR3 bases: TGTGCCAGCAGCCTCTCCACTAGCATCCACGAGCAGTACTTC. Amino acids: CASSLSTSIHEQYF.

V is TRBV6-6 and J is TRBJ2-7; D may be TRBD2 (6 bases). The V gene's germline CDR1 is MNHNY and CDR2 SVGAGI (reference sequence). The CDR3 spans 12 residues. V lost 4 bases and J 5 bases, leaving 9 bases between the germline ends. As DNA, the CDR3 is TGTGCCAGCAGTTGGGGGGTCGACGAGCAGTACTTC. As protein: CASSWGVDEQYF.

CDR3 residues: CASSQGWAGVYEQYF. The DNA for the CDR3 is TGCGCCAGCAGCCAAGGGTGGGCAGGGGTTTACGAGCAGTACTTC. The chain couples TRBV4-1 to TRBJ2-7, with D perhaps TRBD1 (6 bases). Trimming took off 1 base at V and 4 bases at J, with 14 bases between the two ends. Germline loops: CDR1 MGHRA, CDR2 YSYEKL. The CDR3 contains 15 residues.

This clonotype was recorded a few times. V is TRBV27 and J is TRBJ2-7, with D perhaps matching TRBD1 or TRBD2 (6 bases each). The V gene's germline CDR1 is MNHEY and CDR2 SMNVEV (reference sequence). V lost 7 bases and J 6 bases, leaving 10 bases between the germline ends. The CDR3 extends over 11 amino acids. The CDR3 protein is CASTEGGEQYF. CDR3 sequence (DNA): TGTGCCAGCACCGAGGGGGGCGAGCAGTACTTC.

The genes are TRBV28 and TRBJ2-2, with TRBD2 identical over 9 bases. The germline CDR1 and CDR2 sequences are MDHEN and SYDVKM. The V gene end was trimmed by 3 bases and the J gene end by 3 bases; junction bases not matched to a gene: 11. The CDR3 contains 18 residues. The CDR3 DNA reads TGTGCCAGCAGTTTTTGGACTAGCGAAACGGGGGACACCGGGGAGCTGTTTTTT. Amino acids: CASSFWTSETGDTGELFF.

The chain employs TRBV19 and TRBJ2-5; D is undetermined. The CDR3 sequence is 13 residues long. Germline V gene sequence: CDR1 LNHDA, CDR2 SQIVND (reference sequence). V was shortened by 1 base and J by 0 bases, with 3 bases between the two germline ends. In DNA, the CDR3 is TGTGCCAGTAGTATAGGCAACCAAGAGACCCAGTACTTC. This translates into CASSIGNQETQYF.

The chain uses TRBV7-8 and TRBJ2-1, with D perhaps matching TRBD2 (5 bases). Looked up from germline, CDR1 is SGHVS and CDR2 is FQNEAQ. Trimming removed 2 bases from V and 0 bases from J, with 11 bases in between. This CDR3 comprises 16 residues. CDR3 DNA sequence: TGTGCCAGCAGCTTATGGGCCGGGGACTCCTACAATGAGCAGTTCTTC. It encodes CASSLWAGDSYNEQFF.

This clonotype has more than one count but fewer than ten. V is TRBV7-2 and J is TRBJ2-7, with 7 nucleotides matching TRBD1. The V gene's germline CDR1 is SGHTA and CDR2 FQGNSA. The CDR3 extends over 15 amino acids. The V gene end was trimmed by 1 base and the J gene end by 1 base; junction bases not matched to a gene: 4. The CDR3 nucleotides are TGTGCCAGCAGCTTAGTTAAGGACAGGTCCTACGAGCAGTACTTC. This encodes CASSLVKDRSYEQYF.

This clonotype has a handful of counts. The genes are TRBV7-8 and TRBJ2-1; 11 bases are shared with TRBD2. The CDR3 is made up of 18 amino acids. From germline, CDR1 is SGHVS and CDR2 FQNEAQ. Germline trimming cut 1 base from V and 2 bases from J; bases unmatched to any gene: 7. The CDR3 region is CASSLGSGGARTYNEQFF. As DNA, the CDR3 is TGTGCCAGCAGCTTAGGTAGCGGGGGGGCGCGTACCTACAATGAGCAGTTCTTC.

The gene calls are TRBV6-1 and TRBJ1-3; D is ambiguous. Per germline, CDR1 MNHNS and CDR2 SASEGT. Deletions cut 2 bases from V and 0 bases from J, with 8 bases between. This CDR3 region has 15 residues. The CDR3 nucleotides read TGTGCCAGCAGTGAACGTCAGCCCTCTGGAAACACCATATATTTT. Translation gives CASSERQPSGNTIYF.

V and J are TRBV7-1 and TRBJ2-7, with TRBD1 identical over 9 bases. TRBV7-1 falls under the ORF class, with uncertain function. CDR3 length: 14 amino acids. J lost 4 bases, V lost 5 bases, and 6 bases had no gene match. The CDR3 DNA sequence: TGTGCCAGCAGCCCACCGACAGGGGGATACGAGCAGTACTTC. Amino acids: CASSPPTGGYEQYF.

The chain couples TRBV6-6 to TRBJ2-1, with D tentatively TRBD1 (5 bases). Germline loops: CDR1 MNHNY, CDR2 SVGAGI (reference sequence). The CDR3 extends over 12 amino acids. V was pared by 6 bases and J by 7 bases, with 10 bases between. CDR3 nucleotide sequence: TGTGCCAGCAGGGGGCTGGGGAATGAGCAGTTCTTC. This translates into CASRGLGNEQFF.

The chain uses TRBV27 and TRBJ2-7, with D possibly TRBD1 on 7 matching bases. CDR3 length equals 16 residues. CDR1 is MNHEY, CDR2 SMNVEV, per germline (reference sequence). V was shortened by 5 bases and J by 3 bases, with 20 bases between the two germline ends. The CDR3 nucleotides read TGTGCCAGCAGTCTCACCACAGGGGAGGTTTTCTACGAGCAGTACTTC. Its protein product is CASSLTTGEVFYEQYF.

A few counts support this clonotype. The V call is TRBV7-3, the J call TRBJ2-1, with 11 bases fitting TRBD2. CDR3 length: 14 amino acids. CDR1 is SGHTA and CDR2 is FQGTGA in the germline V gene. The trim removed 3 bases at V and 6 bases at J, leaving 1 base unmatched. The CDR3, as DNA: TGTGCCAGCAGCTTCCTAGCGGGAGGCAATGAGCAGTTCTTC. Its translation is CASSFLAGGNEQFF.

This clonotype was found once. CDR3 sequence (DNA): TGTGCCAGTATGGGGCTCTCCTACGAGCAGTACTTC. Translated, it gives CASMGLSYEQYF. The gene calls are TRBV19 and TRBJ2-7; a possible D gene is TRBD1 (5 bases). The germline V and J ends were trimmed by 7 bases and 0 bases, with 7 bases remaining between them. The CDR3 consists of 12 residues. CDR1 LNHDA and CDR2 SQIVND come from the germline V gene (reference sequence). The whole variable domain, filled in from reference TRBV19 and TRBJ2-7, reads DGGITQSPKYLFRKEGQNVTLSCEQNLNHDAMYWYRQDPGQGLRLIYYSQIVNDFQKGDIAEGYSVSREKKESFPLTVTSAQKNPTAFYLCASMGLSYEQYFGPGTRLTVT.

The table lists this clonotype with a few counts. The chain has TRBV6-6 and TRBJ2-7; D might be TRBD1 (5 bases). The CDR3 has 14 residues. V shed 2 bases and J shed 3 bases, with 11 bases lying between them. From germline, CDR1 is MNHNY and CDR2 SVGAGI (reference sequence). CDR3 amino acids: CASSYARERYEQYF. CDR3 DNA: TGTGCCAGCAGTTACGCCAGGGAACGCTACGAGCAGTACTTC.

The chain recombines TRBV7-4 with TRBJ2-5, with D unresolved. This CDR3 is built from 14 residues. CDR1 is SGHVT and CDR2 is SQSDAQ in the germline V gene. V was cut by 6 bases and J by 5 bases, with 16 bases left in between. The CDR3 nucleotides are TGTGCCAGCAGTCTGGTCATAGTTTCGGAGACCCAGTACTTC. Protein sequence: CASSLVIVSETQYF.

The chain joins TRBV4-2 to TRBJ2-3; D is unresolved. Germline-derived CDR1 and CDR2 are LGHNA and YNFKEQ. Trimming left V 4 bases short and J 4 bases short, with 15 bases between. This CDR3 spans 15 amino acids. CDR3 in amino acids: CASSPEIARPDTQYF. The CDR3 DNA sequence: TGTGCCAGCAGCCCTGAAATTGCCCGCCCAGATACGCAGTATTTT.

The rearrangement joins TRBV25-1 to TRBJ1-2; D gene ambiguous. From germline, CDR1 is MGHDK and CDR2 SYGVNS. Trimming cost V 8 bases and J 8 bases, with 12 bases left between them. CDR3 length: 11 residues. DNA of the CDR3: TGTGCCAGCGGACCGGACGCCGGCTACACCTTC. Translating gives CASGPDAGYTF.

The CDR3 loop reads CASSSQGPETQYF. CDR3 DNA sequence: TGTGCCAGCAGCTCCCAGGGTCCGGAGACCCAGTACTTC. J is TRBJ2-5 and V is TRBV7-9, with D perhaps matching TRBD1 (5 bases). The CDR3 runs 13 residues. Germline assignment: CDR1 SEHNR and CDR2 FQNEAQ (reference sequence). Trimming shortened V by 4 bases and J by 5 bases, and 11 bases separated the two germline ends. Complete variable domain (other parts from reference TRBV7-9 and TRBJ2-5): DTGVSQNPRHKITKRGQNVTFRCDPISEHNRLYWYRQTLGQGPEFLTYFQNEAQLEKSRLLSDRFSAERPKGSFSTLEIQRTEQGDSAMYLCASSSQGPETQYFGPGTRLLVL.

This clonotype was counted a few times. CDR3 in amino acids: CASSWTGRSGANVLTF. CDR3 nucleotides: TGTGCCAGCAGCTGGACAGGTCGCTCTGGGGCCAACGTCCTGACTTTC. The rearrangement joins TRBV11-2 to TRBJ2-6, with 7 positions matching TRBD1. The CDR3 spans 16 residues. J gave up 0 bases and V 4 bases, and 3 bases lay outside the gene matches. Germline CDR1 and CDR2: SGHAT and FQNNGV.